This TCR beta chain came from a study of T cells in women clearing cervical HPV infection. Points from the study as a whole: CIN3+ cases had significantly higher TCR richness than controls; evenness did not differ.

TCRdb keeps only in-frame clones here, not all; method: immunoSEQ multiplex PCR. This repertoire includes 25,000 to 30,000 clones. CDR1 and CDR2 (germline): LNHDA, SQIVND (reference sequence). The length of the CDR3 is 13 residues. Dot-blot hybridization genotyped cervical HPV amplified with MY09/MY11 PCR. As for this clone: Its antigen is still unknown. The read comes to an end 3 residues before the CDR3 does, leaving the germline J gene to fill in the end.

Sequencing was done on a sample of blood buffy coat. The TCR sequence derives from a woman aged 18-70 years with a cervical HPV16 infection that either progressed to CIN3+ or cleared (not recorded which). The chain links TRBV19 to TRBJ1-2, with a tentative D call TRBD1 (6 bases). CDR3 loop: CAIAGAGLGDYTF. The CDR3 DNA, read in part, is TGTGCCATCGCGGGGGCAGGGTTAGGTGAC.